Below, 25 T cell receptor beta chains from the same sample are listed, as sequenced in a study of shared clonotypes between healthy human individuals. The protocol was immunoSEQ multiplex PCR, while the TCRdb copy is restricted to in-frame clones and leaves out a portion. Of approximately 1.5 million clones listed, 98% are singletons. Sequenced: naive CD4+ T cells sorted from blood. The subset: CD45RA+ positively selected. These receptors originate from a man aged 25-45 years in good health.

The chain recombines TRBV9 with TRBJ2-1, with 8 bases that match TRBD2. Germline V gene data show CDR1 as SGDLS and CDR2 as YYNGEE. This CDR3 comprises 16 residues. After removal of 0 bases from V and 9 bases from J, the junction contained 11 bases not matched to a gene. CDR3 sequence: CASSVASPAGVSEQFF. DNA of the CDR3: TGTGCCAGCAGCGTAGCTTCTCCAGCGGGAGTTTCTGAGCAGTTCTTC.

V is TRBV27 and J is TRBJ2-3, with 8 bases identical to TRBD1. Germline V gene data show CDR1 as MNHEY and CDR2 as SMNVEV (reference sequence). This CDR3 has 14 amino acids. V shed 4 bases, J shed 3 bases, and the junction held 3 bases outside the gene matches. CDR3: CASSWDRSTDTQYF. The CDR3 coding sequence is TGTGCCAGCAGTTGGGACAGGTCGACAGATACGCAGTATTTT.

The V call is TRBV7-2, the J call TRBJ2-7, with D unresolved. This CDR3 region has 15 residues. CDR1 is SGHTA, CDR2 FQGNSA, per germline. The ends were cut back, 0 bases at V and 3 bases at J, with 12 bases in the middle. Here the CDR3 reads CASSLAALGDYEQYF. DNA of the CDR3: TGTGCCAGCAGCTTAGCGGCTCTTGGAGACTACGAGCAGTACTTC.

The chain employs TRBV2 and TRBJ2-7, with 11 bases lining up with TRBD1. J lost 6 bases, V lost 2 bases, and 6 bases had no gene match. CDR3 length: 15 residues. Germline V lookup: CDR1 SNHLY, CDR2 FYNNEI. CDR3 DNA: TGTGCCAGCAGTGAATTGAGGACAGGGGGCGGCGAGCAGTACTTC. Its translation is CASSELRTGGGEQYF.

The table lists this clone with a count of one. The same CDR3 is also encoded by other DNA sequences in this sample. The chain has TRBV2 and TRBJ2-7; D is undetermined. Trimming removed 6 bases at V and 4 bases at J, with 4 bases between. CDR3 length: 10 amino acids. Germline V gives CDR1 SNHLY, CDR2 FYNNEI. The CDR3 is CASSHYEQYF. CDR3 nucleotides: TGTGCCAGCAGCCATTACGAGCAGTACTTC.

The V call is TRBV6-5, the J call TRBJ1-2; D may be TRBD1 (6 bases). The CDR3 loop spans 14 amino acids. CDR1 and CDR2 (germline): MNHEY, SVGAGI. V was trimmed by 6 bases and J by 5 bases, leaving 16 bases between them. The CDR3 region has the DNA TGTGCCAGCAGGACAGACAGGCCAGTATATGGCTACACCTTC. It is translated as CASRTDRPVYGYTF.

The V and J genes are TRBV2 and TRBJ2-7; TRBD1 is a possible D gene (5 bases). The CDR3 is made up of 11 amino acids. Trimming removed 8 bases at V and 9 bases at J, with 14 bases between. Germline V gene sequence: CDR1 SNHLY, CDR2 FYNNEI. CDR3 amino acids: CASGPTERQYF. The CDR3 DNA sequence: TGTGCCAGCGGGCCGACAGAGCGGCAGTACTTC.

The J gene is TRBJ2-2, the V gene TRBV5-1; D possibly corresponds to TRBD1 (5 bases). Germline lookup yields CDR1 SGHRS and CDR2 YFSETQ. V lost 3 bases and J 4 bases, leaving 13 bases between the germline ends. The CDR3 spans 15 residues. CDR3 sequence (DNA): TGCGCCAGCAGCTCCGACAGCCTCCCCACCGGGGAGCTGTTTTTT. It encodes CASSSDSLPTGELFF.

Notes on this clone: Different DNA sequences within this sample yield the same CDR3. V and J are TRBV18 and TRBJ2-5; D call uncertain. Germline CDR1 is KGHSH and CDR2 is LQKENI. The CDR3 covers 13 residues. Trimming removed 0 bases from V and 2 bases from J, with 4 bases in between. The CDR3, as DNA: TGTGCCAGCTCACCACCTTCTCAAGAGACCCAGTACTTC. Translation gives CASSPPSQETQYF.

To note about this clone: This same CDR3 is encoded by further DNA sequences in the sample. The V and J genes are TRBV20-1 and TRBJ2-7; no firm D call. CDR3 length: 10 amino acids. The V and J ends lost 6 bases and 4 bases respectively, with 7 bases between them. The germline gives CDR1 DFQATT, CDR2 SNEGSKA (reference sequence). This CDR3 reads CSAGRYEQYF. The CDR3 DNA sequence: TGCAGTGCCGGCCGATACGAGCAGTACTTC.

The V call is TRBV19, the J call TRBJ2-3; possible D gene TRBD2, 5 bases. Per the germline V gene, CDR1 is LNHDA and CDR2 is SQIVND (reference sequence). The germline V and J ends were trimmed by 4 bases and 2 bases, with 13 bases remaining between them. The CDR3 length is 15 residues. CDR3 residues: CASSTLGRATDTQYF. In DNA form, the CDR3 reads TGTGCCAGTAGTACTCTGGGGAGAGCCACAGATACGCAGTATTTT. The full variable domain, completed using reference TRBV19 and TRBJ2-3, is DGGITQSPKYLFRKEGQNVTLSCEQNLNHDAMYWYRQDPGQGLRLIYYSQIVNDFQKGDIAEGYSVSREKKESFPLTVTSAQKNPTAFYLCASSTLGRATDTQYFGPGTRLTVL.

The chain recombines TRBV18 with TRBJ2-5, with D possibly matching TRBD1 (6 bases). Germline CDR1 and CDR2: KGHSH and LQKENI. The V and J ends lost 6 bases and 1 base respectively, with 12 bases between them. The CDR3 is 14 amino acids. The CDR3 loop is CASSLEQGQETQYF. CDR3 nucleotides: TGTGCCAGCTCCCTAGAACAGGGCCAAGAGACCCAGTACTTC.

The genes are TRBV27 and TRBJ2-7; TRBD2 is a possible D gene (7 bases). This CDR3 has 14 residues. Germline V gene data show CDR1 as MNHEY and CDR2 as SMNVEV (reference sequence). V shed 2 bases and J shed 2 bases, with 10 bases lying between them. CDR3 nucleotides: TGTGCCAGCAGTTTAGCGGGGGCCCCCTACGAGCAGTACTTC. Residues: CASSLAGAPYEQYF.

V usage is TRBV28 and J usage is TRBJ2-1, with 9 positions matching TRBD2. CDR1 and CDR2 (germline): MDHEN, SYDVKM. The CDR3 has 15 residues. The J segment lost 0 bases and the V segment lost 8 bases, leaving 5 bases of the junction unmatched. The CDR3 is CASVSGSSSYNEQFF. The CDR3 bases are TGTGCCAGCGTTAGCGGGAGTAGCTCCTACAATGAGCAGTTCTTC.

This clone has only one observation. The rearrangement links TRBV7-9 to TRBJ1-1, with 10 bases that match TRBD1. The V gene's germline CDR1 is SEHNR and CDR2 FQNEAQ (reference sequence). V lost 3 bases and J lost 6; bases outside the gene matches: 10. This CDR3 is built from 16 residues. CDR3 DNA sequence: TGTGCCAGCAGCTTCCCGACAGGGGGCCCTAGCCCTGAAGCTTTCTTT. Its translation: CASSFPTGGPSPEAFF.

Here the CDR3 DNA reads TGTGCCAGCAGGGAAACAGGGGGCAGAGGCGAGCAGTACTTC. Translation: CASRETGGRGEQYF. This chain links TRBV2 with TRBJ2-7; 9 bases are a match to TRBD1. Trimming removed 6 bases from V and 6 bases from J; junction bases left unmatched: 9. CDR1 and CDR2 from the germline V gene are SNHLY and FYNNEI. The CDR3 loop spans 14 amino acids.

The chain combines TRBV10-3 with TRBJ2-7; D is possibly TRBD1 (6 bases). Trimming left V 4 bases short and J 0 bases short, with 16 bases between. The CDR3 runs 16 residues. Per germline, CDR1 ENHRY and CDR2 SYGVKD. CDR3 amino acids: CAISGNTGTSSYEQYF. The CDR3, as DNA: TGTGCCATCAGTGGGAATACAGGGACAAGCTCCTACGAGCAGTACTTC.

The genes are TRBV28 and TRBJ1-3; possibly TRBD1 for D (5 bases). Germline V CDR1 and CDR2: MDHEN, SYDVKM. CDR3 size: 11 residues. Deletions cut 4 bases from V and 15 bases from J, with 13 bases between. The CDR3 nucleotides are TGTGCCAGCAGTTCGGTGGGACCAGCATATTTT. It specifies CASSSVGPAYF.

This chain joins TRBV7-9 and TRBJ1-4, with a weak D call TRBD1 (5 bases). Germline lookup yields CDR1 SEHNR and CDR2 FQNEAQ (reference sequence). V was shortened by 5 bases and J by 4 bases, with 8 bases between the two germline ends. The CDR3 sequence is 13 residues long. As DNA, the CDR3 is TGTGCCAGCAGCGATGACAGTAATGAAAAACTGTTTTTT. As protein: CASSDDSNEKLFF.

The chain recombines TRBV7-9 with TRBJ2-7, with unresolved D. The CDR3 is made up of 14 amino acids. Trimming took off 2 bases at V and 0 bases at J, with 8 bases between the two ends. CDR1 is SEHNR and CDR2 is FQNEAQ in the germline V gene (reference sequence). The CDR3 sequence: CASSLNEGSYEQYF. Written as DNA, the CDR3 is TGTGCCAGCAGCTTAAATGAAGGCTCCTACGAGCAGTACTTC.

This clone has a single count. The chain couples TRBV19 to TRBJ1-2, with D unclear. Trimming took off 4 bases at V and 1 base at J, with 4 bases between the two ends. The CDR3 covers 12 residues. Per germline, CDR1 LNHDA and CDR2 SQIVND (reference sequence). CDR3 sequence: CASSKVNYGYTF. The DNA of the CDR3 is TGTGCCAGTAGTAAGGTTAACTATGGCTACACCTTC.

The chain couples TRBV5-4 to TRBJ2-7, with 14 bases fitting TRBD2. The CDR3 loop spans 15 amino acids. V shed 4 bases and J 4 bases; nucleotides not matched to a gene: 4. From germline, CDR1 is SGHNT and CDR2 YYREEE (reference sequence). DNA of the CDR3: TGTGCCAGCAGCCCGGGACTAGCGGGAGAGTACGAGCAGTACTTC. Protein: CASSPGLAGEYEQYF.

The chain joins TRBV19 to TRBJ1-5, with 8 bases aligning to TRBD1. The CDR3 totals 15 residues. Trimming took 0 bases from V and 4 from J; bases not matched to a gene: 2. CDR1 LNHDA and CDR2 SQIVND come from the germline V gene (reference sequence). The chain's CDR3 is CASSIDQGANQPQHF. DNA for the CDR3: TGTGCCAGTAGTATAGACCAGGGGGCGAATCAGCCCCAGCATTTT.

The chain is built from TRBV15 and TRBJ1-1; D unresolved. CDR1 LNHNV and CDR2 YYDKDF come from the germline V gene (reference sequence). This CDR3 is 13 amino acids long. The V end was cut by 5 bases, the J end by 4 bases, with 11 bases between. The CDR3 loop is CATSAALVTEAFF. CDR3 coding DNA: TGTGCCACCAGCGCCGCCTTGGTCACTGAAGCTTTCTTT.

J is TRBJ2-1 and V is TRBV7-9; TRBD1 matches 11 bases. The junction had 8 bases not matched to a gene; V was cut back by 2 bases and J by 5 bases. Germline-derived CDR1 and CDR2 are SEHNR and FQNEAQ (reference sequence). The CDR3 runs to 17 residues. Written as DNA, the CDR3 is TGTGCCAGCAGCTTAAAGGCTCCGGGACAGGGGGACAATGAGCAGTTCTTC. This sequence encodes CASSLKAPGQGDNEQFF.